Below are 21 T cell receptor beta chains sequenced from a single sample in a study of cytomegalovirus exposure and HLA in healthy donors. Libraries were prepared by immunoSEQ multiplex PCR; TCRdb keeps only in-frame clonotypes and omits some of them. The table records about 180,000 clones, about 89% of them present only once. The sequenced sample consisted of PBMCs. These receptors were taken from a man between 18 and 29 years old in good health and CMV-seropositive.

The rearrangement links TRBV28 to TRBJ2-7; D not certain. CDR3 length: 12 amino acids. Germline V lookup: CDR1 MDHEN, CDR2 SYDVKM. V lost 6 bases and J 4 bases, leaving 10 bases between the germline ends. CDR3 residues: CASSREKYEQYF. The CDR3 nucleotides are TGTGCCAGCAGCCGTGAGAAGTACGAGCAGTACTTC.

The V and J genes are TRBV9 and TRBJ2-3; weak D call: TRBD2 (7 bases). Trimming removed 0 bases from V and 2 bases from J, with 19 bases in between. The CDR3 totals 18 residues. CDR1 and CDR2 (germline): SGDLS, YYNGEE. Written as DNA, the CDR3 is TGTGCCAGCAGCGTAGGATTTTTGAGGGGGACTACCACAGATACGCAGTATTTT. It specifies CASSVGFLRGTTTDTQYF.

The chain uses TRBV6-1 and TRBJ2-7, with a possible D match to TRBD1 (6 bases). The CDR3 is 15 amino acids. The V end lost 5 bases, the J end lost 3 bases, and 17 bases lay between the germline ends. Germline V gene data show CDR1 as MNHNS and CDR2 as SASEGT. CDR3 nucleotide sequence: TGTGCCAGCAGTCCAGGGGCGTCTTGGGTCTACGAGCAGTACTTC. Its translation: CASSPGASWVYEQYF.

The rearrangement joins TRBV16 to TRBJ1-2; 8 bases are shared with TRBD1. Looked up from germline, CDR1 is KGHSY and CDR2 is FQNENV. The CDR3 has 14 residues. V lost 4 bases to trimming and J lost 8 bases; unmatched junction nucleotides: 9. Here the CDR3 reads CASSLGQGMGGYTF. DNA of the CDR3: TGTGCCAGCAGCCTTGGACAGGGAATGGGAGGCTACACCTTC.

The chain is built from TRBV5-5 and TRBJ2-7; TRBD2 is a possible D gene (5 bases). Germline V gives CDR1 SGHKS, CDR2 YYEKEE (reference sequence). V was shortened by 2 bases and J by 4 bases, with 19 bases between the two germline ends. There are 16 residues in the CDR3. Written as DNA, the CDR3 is TGTGCCAGCAGCTTTGCCCGGACTGGATCCTCTTACGAGCAGTACTTC. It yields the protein CASSFARTGSSYEQYF.

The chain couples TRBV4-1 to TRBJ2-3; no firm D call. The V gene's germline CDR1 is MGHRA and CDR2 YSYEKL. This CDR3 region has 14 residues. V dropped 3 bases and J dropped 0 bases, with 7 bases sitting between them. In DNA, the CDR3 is TGCGCCAGCAGCCAGTACGGGAGCACAGATACGCAGTATTTT. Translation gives CASSQYGSTDTQYF.

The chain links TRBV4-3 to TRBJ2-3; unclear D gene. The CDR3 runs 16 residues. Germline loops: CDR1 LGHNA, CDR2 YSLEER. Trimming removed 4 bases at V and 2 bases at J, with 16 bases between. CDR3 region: CASSPSGWRNTDTQYF. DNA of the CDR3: TGCGCCAGCAGCCCTAGTGGTTGGCGGAACACAGATACGCAGTATTTT.

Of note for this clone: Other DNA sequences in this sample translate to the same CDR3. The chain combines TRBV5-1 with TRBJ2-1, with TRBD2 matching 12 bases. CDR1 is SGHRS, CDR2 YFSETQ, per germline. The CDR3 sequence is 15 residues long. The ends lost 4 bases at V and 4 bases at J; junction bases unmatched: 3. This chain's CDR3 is CASSPGTSGYNEQFF. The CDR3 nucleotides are TGCGCCAGCAGCCCAGGGACTAGCGGGTACAATGAGCAGTTCTTC.

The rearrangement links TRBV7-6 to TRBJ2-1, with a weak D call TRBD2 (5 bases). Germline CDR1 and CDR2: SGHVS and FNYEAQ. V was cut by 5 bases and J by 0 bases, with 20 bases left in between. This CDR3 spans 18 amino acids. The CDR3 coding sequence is TGTGCCAGCAGCCGAGCAGATCAGCGGAGGAGCTCCTACAATGAGCAGTTCTTC. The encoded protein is CASSRADQRRSSYNEQFF. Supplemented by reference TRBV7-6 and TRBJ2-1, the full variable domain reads GAGVSQSPRYKVTKRGQDVALRCDPISGHVSLYWYRQALGQGPEFLTYFNYEAQQDKSGLPNDRFSAERPEGSISTLTIQRTEQRDSAMYRCASSRADQRRSSYNEQFFGPGTRLTVL.

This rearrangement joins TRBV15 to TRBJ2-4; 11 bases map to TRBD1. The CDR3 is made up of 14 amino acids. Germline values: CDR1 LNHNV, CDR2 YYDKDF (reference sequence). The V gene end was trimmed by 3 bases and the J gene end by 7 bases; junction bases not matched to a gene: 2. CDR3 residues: CATSSGDRGNIQYF. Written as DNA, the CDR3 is TGTGCCACCAGCAGCGGGGACAGGGGGAACATTCAGTACTTC.

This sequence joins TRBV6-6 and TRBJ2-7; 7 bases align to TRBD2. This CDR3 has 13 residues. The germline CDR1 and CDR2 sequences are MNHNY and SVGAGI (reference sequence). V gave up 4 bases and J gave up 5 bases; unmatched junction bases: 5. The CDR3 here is CASSLAAGHEQYF. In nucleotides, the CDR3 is TGTGCCAGCAGTTTGGCAGCGGGGCACGAGCAGTACTTC.

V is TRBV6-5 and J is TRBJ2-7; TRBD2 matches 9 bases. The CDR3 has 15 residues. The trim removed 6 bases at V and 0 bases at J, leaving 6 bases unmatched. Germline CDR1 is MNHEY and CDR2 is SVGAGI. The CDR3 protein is CASSRGGESSYEQYF. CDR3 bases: TGTGCCAGCAGCCGCGGGGGGGAGAGCTCCTACGAGCAGTACTTC.

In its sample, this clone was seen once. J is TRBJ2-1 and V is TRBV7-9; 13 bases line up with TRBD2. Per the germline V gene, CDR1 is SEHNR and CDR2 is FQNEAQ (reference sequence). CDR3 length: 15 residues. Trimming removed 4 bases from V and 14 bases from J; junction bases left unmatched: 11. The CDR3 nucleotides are TGTGCCAGCAGCTCTAGGACTAGCGGGGGCCCTCCCGAGTTCTTC. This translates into CASSSRTSGGPPEFF.

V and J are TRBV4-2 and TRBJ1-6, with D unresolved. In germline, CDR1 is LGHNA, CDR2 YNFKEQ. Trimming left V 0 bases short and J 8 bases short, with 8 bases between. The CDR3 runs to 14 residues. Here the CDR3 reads CASSQENSDSPLHF. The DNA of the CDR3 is TGTGCCAGCAGCCAAGAAAATTCGGATTCACCCCTCCACTTT.

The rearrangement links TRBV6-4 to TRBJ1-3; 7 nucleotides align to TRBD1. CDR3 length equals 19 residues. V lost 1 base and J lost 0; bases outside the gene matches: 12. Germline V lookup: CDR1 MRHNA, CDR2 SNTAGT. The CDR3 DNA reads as TGTGCCAGCAGTGACTGGGGAAGGACAGGCCGGGACTCTGGAAACACCATATATTTT. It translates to CASSDWGRTGRDSGNTIYF.

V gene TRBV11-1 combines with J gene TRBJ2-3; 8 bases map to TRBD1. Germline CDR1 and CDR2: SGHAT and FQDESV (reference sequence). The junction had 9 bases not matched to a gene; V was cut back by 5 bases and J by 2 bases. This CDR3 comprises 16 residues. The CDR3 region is CASSLARGPYTDTQYF. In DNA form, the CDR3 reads TGTGCCAGCAGCCTGGCCAGGGGGCCATACACAGATACGCAGTATTTT.

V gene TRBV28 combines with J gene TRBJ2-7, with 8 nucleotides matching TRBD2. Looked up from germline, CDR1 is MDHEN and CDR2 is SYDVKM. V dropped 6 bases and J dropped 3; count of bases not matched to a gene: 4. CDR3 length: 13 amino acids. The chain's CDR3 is CASSISGNYEQYF. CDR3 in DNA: TGTGCCAGCAGCATTAGCGGGAACTACGAGCAGTACTTC.

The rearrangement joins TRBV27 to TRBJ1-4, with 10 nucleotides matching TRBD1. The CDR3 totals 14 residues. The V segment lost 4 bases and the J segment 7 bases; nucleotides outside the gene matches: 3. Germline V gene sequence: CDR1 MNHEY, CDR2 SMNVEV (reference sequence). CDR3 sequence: CASSSTGGREKLFF. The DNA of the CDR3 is TGTGCCAGCAGTTCGACAGGGGGCCGTGAAAAACTGTTTTTT.

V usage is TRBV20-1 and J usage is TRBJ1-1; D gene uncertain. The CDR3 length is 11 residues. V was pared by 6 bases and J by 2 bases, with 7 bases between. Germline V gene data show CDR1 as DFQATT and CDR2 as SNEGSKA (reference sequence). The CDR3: CSAPVNTEAFF. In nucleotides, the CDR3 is TGCAGTGCGCCGGTCAACACTGAAGCTTTCTTT.

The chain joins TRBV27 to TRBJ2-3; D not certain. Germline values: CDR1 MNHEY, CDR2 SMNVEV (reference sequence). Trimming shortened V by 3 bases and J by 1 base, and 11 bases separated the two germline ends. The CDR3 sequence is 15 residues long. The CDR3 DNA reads TGTGCCAGCAGTTTTGGAGAGAAGGGCACAGATACGCAGTATTTT. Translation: CASSFGEKGTDTQYF.

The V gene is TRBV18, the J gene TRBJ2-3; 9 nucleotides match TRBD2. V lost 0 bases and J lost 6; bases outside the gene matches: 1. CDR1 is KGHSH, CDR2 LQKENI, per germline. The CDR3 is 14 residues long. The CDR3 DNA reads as TGTGCCAGCTCACCACCCGCGGGGGGGGATACGCAGTATTTT. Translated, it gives CASSPPAGGDTQYF. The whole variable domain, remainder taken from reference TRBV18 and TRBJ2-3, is NAGVMQNPRHLVRRRGQEARLRCSPMKGHSHVYWYRQLPEEGLKFMVYLQKENIIDESGMPKERFSAEFPKEGPSILRIQQVVRGDSAAYFCASSPPAGGDTQYFGPGTRLTVL.